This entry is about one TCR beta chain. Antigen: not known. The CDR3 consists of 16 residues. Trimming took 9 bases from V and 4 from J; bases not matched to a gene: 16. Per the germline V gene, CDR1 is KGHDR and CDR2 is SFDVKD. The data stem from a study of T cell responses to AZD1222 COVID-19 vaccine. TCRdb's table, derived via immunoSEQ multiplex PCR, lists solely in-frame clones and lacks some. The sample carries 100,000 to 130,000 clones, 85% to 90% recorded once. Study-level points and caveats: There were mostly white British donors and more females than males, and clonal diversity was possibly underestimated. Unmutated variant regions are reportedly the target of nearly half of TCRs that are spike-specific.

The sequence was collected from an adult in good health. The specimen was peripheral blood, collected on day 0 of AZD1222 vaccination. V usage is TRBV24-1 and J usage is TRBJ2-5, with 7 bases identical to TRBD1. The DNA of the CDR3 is TGTGCCACCTCAATACAGGGGATTGCTTCGGGAGAGACCCAGTACTTC. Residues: CATSIQGIASGETQYF.